The 26 T cell receptor beta chains below were found in one sample sequenced in a study of blood T cell repertoires in COVID-19. This table comes from immunoSEQ multiplex PCR, and its TCRdb copy is limited to in-frame clones, with some not included. The sample lists 65,000 to 85,000 clones, roughly 89% occurring once. Sequencing input: peripheral blood. All receptors come from a man aged 45-65 years with active COVID-19.

The rearrangement uses TRBV30 and TRBJ1-1; a weak D match, TRBD1 (5 bases). Trimming shortened V by 8 bases and J by 2 bases, and 12 bases separated the two germline ends. This CDR3 spans 12 amino acids. CDR1 is GTSNPN, CDR2 SVGIG, per germline (reference sequence). CDR3 in amino acids: CAGAGENTEAFF. In DNA, the CDR3 is TGTGCCGGGGCCGGGGAAAACACTGAAGCTTTCTTT.

The chain employs TRBV6-5 and TRBJ2-5; 7 bases align to TRBD1. CDR1 and CDR2 (germline): MNHEY, SVGAGI. The junction had 12 bases not matched to a gene; V was cut back by 6 bases and J by 5 bases. There are 15 residues in the CDR3. The CDR3 region is CASRPRGTLYETQYF. The CDR3 coding sequence is TGTGCCAGCAGACCCAGGGGGACCTTGTATGAGACCCAGTACTTC.

The J gene is TRBJ1-1, the V gene TRBV2, with a weak D call TRBD1 (6 bases). V was clipped by 7 bases and J by 1 base, with 13 bases between them. Per germline, CDR1 SNHLY and CDR2 FYNNEI. The CDR3 totals 14 residues. CDR3 in DNA: TGTGCCAGCAAGGAGGGGGGGACGAACACTGAAGCTTTCTTT. Its translation is CASKEGGTNTEAFF.

This chain joins TRBV25-1 and TRBJ1-6; D is perhaps TRBD1 (6 bases). The V end was cut by 1 base, the J end by 7 bases, with 11 bases between. The CDR3 consists of 15 residues. Germline values: CDR1 MGHDK, CDR2 SYGVNS. The CDR3 spells CASSESGAANSPLHF. For the CDR3, the DNA is TGTGCCAGCAGTGAATCAGGGGCGGCCAATTCACCCCTCCACTTT.

J is TRBJ1-2 and V is TRBV27; D is unclear. Germline loops: CDR1 MNHEY, CDR2 SMNVEV (reference sequence). V lost 6 bases to trimming and J lost 7 bases, with 12 bases between them. The CDR3 runs 12 residues. The CDR3 spells CASRTPGVGYTF. In nucleotides, the CDR3 is TGTGCCAGCAGAACCCCCGGGGTTGGCTACACCTTC.

The chain has TRBV12-5 and TRBJ2-7; a possible D gene is TRBD1 (5 bases). The V end lost 3 bases, the J end lost 1 base, and 7 bases lay between the germline ends. The CDR3 runs to 13 residues. The germline V gene encodes CDR1 LGHNT and CDR2 FRNRAP. CDR3 in DNA: TGTGCTAGTGGTTTTGACAGATCCTACGAGCAGTACTTC. Translating gives CASGFDRSYEQYF.

The J gene is TRBJ2-4, the V gene TRBV3-1 (or the pseudogene TRBV3-2), with D possibly being TRBD1 (5 bases). V dropped 0 bases and J dropped 0 bases, with 9 bases sitting between them. The CDR3 totals 16 residues. Germline V CDR1 and CDR2: LGHDT, YNNKEL (reference sequence). CDR3: CASSQDPGIAKNIQYF. In DNA form, the CDR3 reads TGTGCCAGCAGCCAAGATCCAGGGATAGCCAAAAACATTCAGTACTTC.

The CDR3 DNA sequence: TGTGCCAGTAGTATACAGGGGATTACTGGAAACACCATATATTTT. This codes for CASSIQGITGNTIYF. The chain employs TRBV19 and TRBJ1-3, with a tentative D call TRBD1 (6 bases). The germline V gene encodes CDR1 LNHDA and CDR2 SQIVND (reference sequence). This CDR3 has 15 amino acids. V dropped 2 bases and J dropped 2 bases, with 10 bases sitting between them. The full variable domain, completed using reference TRBV19 and TRBJ1-3, is DGGITQSPKYLFRKEGQNVTLSCEQNLNHDAMYWYRQDPGQGLRLIYYSQIVNDFQKGDIAEGYSVSREKKESFPLTVTSAQKNPTAFYLCASSIQGITGNTIYFGEGSWLTVV.

The chain combines TRBV14 with TRBJ2-5; 7 positions agree with TRBD1. Germline trimming cut 1 base from V and 0 bases from J; bases unmatched to any gene: 2. Germline CDR1 is SGHDN and CDR2 is FVKESK. CDR3 size: 15 residues. The CDR3 protein is CASSQGGQYQETQYF. The CDR3 DNA reads TGTGCCAGCAGCCAAGGGGGACAGTACCAAGAGACCCAGTACTTC.

The chain has TRBV6-4 and TRBJ2-5; D uncertain. The V end lost 0 bases, the J end lost 1 base, and 12 bases lay between the germline ends. The CDR3 runs to 16 residues. CDR1 and CDR2 from the germline V gene are MRHNA and SNTAGT. CDR3 sequence (DNA): TGTGCCAGCAGTGACTCCGGCAGACAACTCCAAGAGACCCAGTACTTC. Encoded protein: CASSDSGRQLQETQYF.

The chain carries TRBV5-1 and TRBJ2-7, with 8 bases identical to TRBD1. The CDR3 spans 14 residues. J was trimmed by 2 bases and V by 4 bases; bases with no gene match: 5. CDR1 is SGHRS, CDR2 YFSETQ, per germline. CDR3 DNA: TGCGCCAGCAGCCCGGGACAGGACACCTACGAGCAGTACTTC. Protein: CASSPGQDTYEQYF.

V is TRBV11-3 and J is TRBJ2-5; no clear D. CDR1 is SGHNT and CDR2 is YENEEA in the germline V gene. Trimming took 6 bases from V and 4 from J, leaving 6 bases between them. This CDR3 region has 11 residues. The CDR3: CASSSRETQYF. CDR3 sequence (DNA): TGTGCCAGCAGTTCGCGAGAGACCCAGTACTTC.

V is TRBV5-4 and J is TRBJ2-1; 13 bases agree with TRBD2. CDR1 and CDR2 (germline): SGHNT, YYREEE (reference sequence). This CDR3 is 16 amino acids long. With V trimmed by 2 bases and J by 7 bases, 6 bases remained unmatched. The CDR3 protein is CASSFPGLAGTNEQFF. CDR3 nucleotide sequence: TGTGCCAGCAGCTTCCCGGGACTAGCGGGGACGAATGAGCAGTTCTTC.

J is TRBJ2-7 and V is TRBV30; D is perhaps TRBD2 (6 bases). The CDR3 is 14 residues long. The V end was cut by 1 base, the J end by 5 bases, with 15 bases between. Germline V CDR1 and CDR2: GTSNPN, SVGIG (reference sequence). The chain's CDR3 is CAWSAGTGRNEQYF. The CDR3, as DNA: TGTGCCTGGAGTGCCGGGACTGGGAGGAACGAGCAGTACTTC. Together with reference TRBV30 and TRBJ2-7, the CDR3 gives the full variable domain: SQTIHQWPATLVQPVGSPLSLECTVEGTSNPNLYWYRQAAGRGLQLLFYSVGIGQISSEVPQNLSASRPQDRQFILSSKKLLLSDSGFYLCAWSAGTGRNEQYFGPGTRLTVT.

The CDR3 DNA follows: TGTGCCAGCAGCTTACCCTCCCGACTAGCGGGGGGAGGAGATACGCAGTATTTT. Translating it yields CASSLPSRLAGGGDTQYF. The V gene is TRBV7-2, the J gene TRBJ2-3, with TRBD2 matching over 13 bases. The J segment lost 5 bases and the V segment lost 2 bases, leaving 10 bases of the junction unmatched. Germline CDR1 SGHTA, CDR2 FQGNSA. CDR3 length equals 18 residues.

The gene calls are TRBV9 and TRBJ1-4; possible D gene TRBD1, 5 bases. Trimming pared 0 bases from V and 0 bases from J, leaving 6 bases between. CDR3 length equals 15 residues. Germline CDR1 and CDR2: SGDLS and YYNGEE. Here the CDR3 reads CASSVAGATNEKLFF. CDR3 coding DNA: TGTGCCAGCAGCGTAGCGGGGGCAACTAATGAAAAACTGTTTTTT.

The chain joins TRBV6-6 to TRBJ1-6; D gene unclear. The germline gives CDR1 MNHNY, CDR2 SVGAGI (reference sequence). The V gene lost 11 bases and the J gene lost 10 bases, with 6 bases spanning the gap. This CDR3 has 9 amino acids. CDR3 coding DNA: TGTGCCTCCGGGTCACCCCTCCACTTT. Amino acid sequence: CASGSPLHF.

The gene calls are TRBV6-5 and TRBJ2-3, with 11 bases lining up with TRBD2. V trimming: 0 bases; J trimming: 6 bases; junction bases outside the gene matches: 2. The CDR3 spans 15 residues. Germline lookup yields CDR1 MNHEY and CDR2 SVGAGI. CDR3 sequence: CASSYSASGGDTQYF. CDR3 DNA sequence: TGTGCCAGCAGTTACTCGGCTAGCGGGGGGGATACGCAGTATTTT.

CDR3 nucleotides: TGCGCCAGCACCGGTACCGGGGGGCCCCAAGAGACCCAGTACTTC. Protein product: CASTGTGGPQETQYF. V usage is TRBV5-1 and J usage is TRBJ2-5; D is perhaps TRBD2 (7 bases). V lost 6 bases, J lost 1 base, and 16 bases lay in between. This CDR3 is 15 amino acids long. The V gene's germline CDR1 is SGHRS and CDR2 YFSETQ.

The chain uses TRBV7-2 and TRBJ2-1, with 13 positions matching TRBD2. The CDR3 extends over 16 amino acids. Germline CDR1 is SGHTA and CDR2 is FQGNSA. After removal of 4 bases from V and 4 bases from J, the junction contained 4 bases not matched to a gene. CDR3 bases: TGTGCCAGCAGCTCGAGACTAGCGGGGGGATACAATGAGCAGTTCTTC. It codes for CASSSRLAGGYNEQFF. The full variable domain, completed using reference TRBV7-2 and TRBJ2-1, is GAGVSQSPSNKVTEKGKDVELRCDPISGHTALYWYRQSLGQGLEFLIYFQGNSAPDKSGLPSDRFSAERTGGSVSTLTIQRTQQEDSAVYLCASSSRLAGGYNEQFFGPGTRLTVL.

J is TRBJ1-1 and V is TRBV12-3 or TRBV12-4, with D possibly matching TRBD1 (5 bases). This CDR3 region has 13 residues. V lost 3 bases and J lost 4, with 9 bases in between. The chain's CDR3 is CASSFAGPTEAFF. CDR3 nucleotides: TGTGCCAGCAGTTTCGCAGGGCCCACTGAAGCTTTCTTT.

The chain employs TRBV5-1 and TRBJ2-7, with 9 positions matching TRBD1. With 4 bases clipped from V and 2 bases from J, the junction kept 7 bases outside the gene matches. CDR1 is SGHRS and CDR2 is YFSETQ in the germline V gene. CDR3 length equals 15 residues. The CDR3, as DNA: TGCGCCAGCAGCATCGGACAGGGGCGGACCTACGAGCAGTACTTC. This translates into CASSIGQGRTYEQYF.

The chain carries TRBV6-6 and TRBJ1-2; D may be TRBD1 (5 bases). Germline lookup yields CDR1 MNHNY and CDR2 SVGAGI (reference sequence). This CDR3 spans 16 amino acids. V was pared by 6 bases and J by 2 bases, with 19 bases between. The CDR3 loop is CASSPGRRGSNYGYTF. DNA for the CDR3: TGTGCCAGCAGCCCCGGTCGGAGGGGATCCAACTATGGCTACACCTTC.

This sequence joins TRBV5-4 and TRBJ2-7; possibly TRBD1 for D (6 bases). The germline V gene encodes CDR1 SGHNT and CDR2 YYREEE (reference sequence). This CDR3 comprises 16 residues. V lost 4 bases, J lost 0 bases, and 17 bases lay in between. The CDR3 coding sequence is TGTGCCAGCAGCCCCTCCCCCCGGGACAACTCCTACGAGCAGTACTTC. Its translation: CASSPSPRDNSYEQYF.

The chain joins TRBV10-3 to TRBJ1-2; 8 bases align to TRBD1. Germline lookup yields CDR1 ENHRY and CDR2 SYGVKD. The V segment lost 10 bases and the J segment 3 bases; nucleotides outside the gene matches: 4. This CDR3 is built from 12 residues. This CDR3 is CATQQGDYGYTF. CDR3 DNA sequence: TGTGCCACCCAACAGGGGGACTATGGCTACACCTTC.

The genes are TRBV4-1 and TRBJ1-1, with D maybe TRBD1 (6 bases). Germline CDR1 and CDR2: MGHRA and YSYEKL. Trimming pared 2 bases from V and 7 bases from J, leaving 14 bases between. The CDR3 runs 14 residues. The CDR3 sequence: CASSQLLQGYEAFF. In nucleotides, the CDR3 is TGCGCCAGCAGCCAATTACTACAGGGTTATGAAGCTTTCTTT.